A single sample gave rise to the 12 T cell receptor beta chains below, sequenced in a study of PD-1 blockade in mismatch repair-deficient tumors. TCRdb's copy holds only in-frame clones and misses some; the assay was immunoSEQ multiplex PCR. In the table there are 40,000 to 65,000 clones, approximately 81% of which are singletons. Here the sequenced sample was peripheral blood, taken approximately 18 weeks after starting pembrolizumab. The receptors were sampled from an adult with mismatch repair-deficient cancer.

This clone was picked up a small number of times. The CDR3 sequence is CASSEVGLGKKTEAFF. CDR3 DNA sequence: TGTGCCAGCAGTGAAGTTGGGCTGGGTAAGAAGACTGAAGCTTTCTTT. The genes are TRBV6-1 and TRBJ1-1; D gene uncertain. CDR3 length: 16 residues. V was shortened by 1 base and J by 5 bases, with 17 bases between the two germline ends. Germline V CDR1 and CDR2: MNHNS, SASEGT.

V gene TRBV5-1 combines with J gene TRBJ1-1; 8 positions match TRBD1. CDR1 and CDR2 (germline): SGHRS, YFSETQ. CDR3 length: 16 residues. Trimming removed 0 bases from V and 5 bases from J; junction bases left unmatched: 9. CDR3 nucleotides: TGCGCCAGCAGCTTGGACGATCCAGGGGGCACGACTGAAGCTTTCTTT. Its translation: CASSLDDPGGTTEAFF.

The chain carries TRBV13 and TRBJ2-5; 7 bases are shared with TRBD2. V dropped 5 bases and J dropped 1; count of bases not matched to a gene: 7. The length of the CDR3 is 15 residues. CDR1 and CDR2 from the germline V gene are PRHDT and FYEKMQ (reference sequence). DNA for the CDR3: TGTGCCAGCAGCCCCCGGGGGAGGGGCCAAGAGACCCAGTACTTC. Translated: CASSPRGRGQETQYF. The full variable domain, rest sourced from reference TRBV13 and TRBJ2-5, is AAGVIQSPRHLIKEKRETATLKCYPIPRHDTVYWYQQGPGQDPQFLISFYEKMQSDKGSIPDRFSAQQFSDYHSELNMSSLELGDSALYFCASSPRGRGQETQYFGPGTRLLVL.

This clone is medium-sized. This chain links TRBV12-2 with TRBJ2-7. TRBV12-2 is noted as a pseudogene. The length of the CDR3 is 15 residues. The chain's CDR3 is CASRLTSTSSYEQYF. The CDR3, as DNA: TGTGCAAGTCGCTTAACCTCGACCTCCTCCTACGAGCAGTACTTC.

This rearrangement joins TRBV10-3 to TRBJ2-5; 12 bases line up with TRBD2. The V segment lost 4 bases and the J segment 3 bases; nucleotides outside the gene matches: 9. CDR3 size: 17 residues. Germline V gene lookup returns CDR1 ENHRY and CDR2 SYGVKD. The CDR3 region is CAISGLAGDGDKETQYF. In DNA, the CDR3 is TGTGCCATCAGTGGACTAGCGGGAGATGGGGATAAAGAGACCCAGTACTTC.

The chain links TRBV21-1 to TRBJ1-5; TRBD1 is the table's D call, not checked against the DNA. TRBV21-1 has pseudogene status. This CDR3 comprises 16 residues. The CDR3 nucleotides are TGTGCCAGCAGCAAAGTCTCGAAACAGTTCAATCAGCCCCAGCATTTT. Translating it yields CASSKVSKQFNQPQHF.

The V gene is TRBV2, the J gene TRBJ2-7; 8 bases agree with TRBD2. V trimming: 6 bases; J trimming: 2 bases; junction bases outside the gene matches: 6. CDR3 length: 14 residues. CDR1 and CDR2 from the germline V gene are SNHLY and FYNNEI. This CDR3 is CASSLLAVAYEQYF. CDR3 DNA sequence: TGTGCCAGCAGCTTACTAGCGGTGGCCTACGAGCAGTACTTC.

Comments on this clone: At one boundary the junction diverges from the germline segment, which might be a read error. This CDR3 is also generated by other DNA sequences in the sample. The chain carries TRBV4-1 and TRBJ1-2, with D maybe TRBD1 (5 bases). Germline CDR1 reads MGHRA; CDR2 reads YSYEKL. CDR3 size: 14 residues. In nucleotides, the CDR3 is TGTGCCAGCAGCCAAGAGGAGGGGATCTATGGCTACACCTTC. Its translation: CASSQEEGIYGYTF.

This chain joins TRBV5-1 and TRBJ2-1, with 12 bases matching TRBD2. Germline V gives CDR1 SGHRS, CDR2 YFSETQ. The CDR3 covers 17 residues. The ends lost 0 bases at V and 4 bases at J; junction bases unmatched: 5. The CDR3 region has the DNA TGCGCCAGCAGCTTGGGGACTAGCGGGGCAGCGTACAATGAGCAGTTCTTC. Protein product: CASSLGTSGAAYNEQFF.

This chain joins TRBV5-1 and TRBJ2-7, with 10 bases matching TRBD2. This CDR3 comprises 16 residues. CDR1 and CDR2 from the germline V gene are SGHRS and YFSETQ. V trimming: 3 bases; J trimming: 6 bases; junction bases outside the gene matches: 12. The CDR3 coding sequence is TGCGCCAGCAGCTGGGGGACTAGCGCTAAAGACGGCGAGCAGTACTTC. Amino acid sequence: CASSWGTSAKDGEQYF. Complete variable domain (other parts from reference TRBV5-1 and TRBJ2-7): KAGVTQTPRYLIKTRGQQVTLSCSPISGHRSVSWYQQTPGQGLQFLFEYFSETQRNKGNFPGRFSGRQFSNSRSEMNVSTLELGDSALYLCASSWGTSAKDGEQYFGPGTRLTVT.

This clone was seen only once. This chain connects TRBV19 to TRBJ2-7; 7 nucleotides line up with TRBD2. The CDR3 contains 14 residues. Looked up from germline, CDR1 is LNHDA and CDR2 is SQIVND (reference sequence). After removal of 5 bases from V and 3 bases from J, the junction contained 7 bases not matched to a gene. For the CDR3, the DNA is TGTGCCAGTAGTTACCTAGCGGCGGGCTACGAGCAGTACTTC. Protein product: CASSYLAAGYEQYF.

The chain uses TRBV7-3 and TRBJ2-1, with 8 positions matching TRBD2. The germline CDR1 and CDR2 sequences are SGHTA and FQGTGA. V shed 2 bases and J 2 bases; nucleotides not matched to a gene: 8. This CDR3 is built from 17 residues. CDR3: CASSLVGSGITYNEQFF. The CDR3 DNA reads as TGTGCCAGCAGCTTAGTTGGTAGCGGGATCACCTACAATGAGCAGTTCTTC.